This TCR beta chain was recorded in a study of blood T cell repertoires in COVID-19. CDR1 is SGHTA, CDR2 FQGNSA, per germline. Unmatched junction bases numbered 3, after V lost 1 base and J lost 0 bases. The CDR3 is made up of 15 amino acids. Clones were read by immunoSEQ multiplex PCR, and TCRdb kept only the in-frame ones, dropping some. The sample consists of roughly 260,000 clones, roughly 87% of them appearing once. The count of this clone is one. This TCR was sampled from a woman in her 30s with acute COVID-19. The sequenced sample was PBMCs or T cells enriched from blood (not recorded which). V is TRBV7-2 and J is TRBJ2-7; 7 nucleotides agree with TRBD2. The CDR3 region has the DNA TGTGCCAGCAGCTTAGGCCGGGAGGCCTCCTACGAGCAGTACTTC. This translates into CASSLGREASYEQYF.